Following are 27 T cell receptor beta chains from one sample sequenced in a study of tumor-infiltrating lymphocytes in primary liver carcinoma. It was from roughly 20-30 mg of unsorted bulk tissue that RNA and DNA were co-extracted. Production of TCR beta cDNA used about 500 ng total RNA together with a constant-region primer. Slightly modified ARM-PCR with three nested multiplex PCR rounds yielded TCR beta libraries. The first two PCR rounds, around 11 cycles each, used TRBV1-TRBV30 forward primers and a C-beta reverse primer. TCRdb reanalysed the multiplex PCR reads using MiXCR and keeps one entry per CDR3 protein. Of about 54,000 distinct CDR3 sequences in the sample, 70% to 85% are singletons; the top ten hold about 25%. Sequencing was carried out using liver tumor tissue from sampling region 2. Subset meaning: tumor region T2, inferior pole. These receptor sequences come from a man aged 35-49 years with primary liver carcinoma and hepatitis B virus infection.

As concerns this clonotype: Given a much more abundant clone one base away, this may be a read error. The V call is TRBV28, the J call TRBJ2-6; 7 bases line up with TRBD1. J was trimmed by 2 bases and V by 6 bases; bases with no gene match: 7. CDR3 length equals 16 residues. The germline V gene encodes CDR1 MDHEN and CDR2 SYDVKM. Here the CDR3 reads CASSHRGSTGANVLTF. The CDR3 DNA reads TGTGCCAGCAGCCACAGGGGTTCAACTGGGGCCAACGTCCTGACTTTC.

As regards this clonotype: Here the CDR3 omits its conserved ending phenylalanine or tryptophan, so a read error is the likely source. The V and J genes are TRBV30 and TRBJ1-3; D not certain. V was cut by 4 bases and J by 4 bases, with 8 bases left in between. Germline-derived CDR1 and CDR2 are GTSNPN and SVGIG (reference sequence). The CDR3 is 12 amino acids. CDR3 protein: CAWNRKGNTIYS. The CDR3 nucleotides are TGTGCCTGGAATCGGAAGGGAAACACCATATATTCT.

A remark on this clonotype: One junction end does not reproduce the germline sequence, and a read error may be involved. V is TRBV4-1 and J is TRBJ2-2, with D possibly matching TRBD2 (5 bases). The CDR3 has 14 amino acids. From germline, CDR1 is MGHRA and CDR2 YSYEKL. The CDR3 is CASSQNGNTGEPFF. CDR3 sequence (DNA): TGCGCCAGCAGCCAAAACGGGAACACTGGGGAGCCGTTTTTT.

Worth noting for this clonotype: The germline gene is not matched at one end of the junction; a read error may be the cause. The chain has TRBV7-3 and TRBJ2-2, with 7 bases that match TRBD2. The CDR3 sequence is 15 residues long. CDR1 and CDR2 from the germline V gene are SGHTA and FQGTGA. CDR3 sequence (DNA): TGTGCCAGCAGCTTACTGGCTAGCGGCACCGGGAAGCTGTTTTTT. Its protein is CASSLLASGTGKLFF.

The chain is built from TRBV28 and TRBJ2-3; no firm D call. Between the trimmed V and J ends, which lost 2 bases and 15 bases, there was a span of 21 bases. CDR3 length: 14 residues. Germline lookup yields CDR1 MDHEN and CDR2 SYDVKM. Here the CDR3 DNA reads TGTGCCAGCAGTTTAGTGAGTGGAACAGATATGCAATATTTT. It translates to CASSLVSGTDMQYF.

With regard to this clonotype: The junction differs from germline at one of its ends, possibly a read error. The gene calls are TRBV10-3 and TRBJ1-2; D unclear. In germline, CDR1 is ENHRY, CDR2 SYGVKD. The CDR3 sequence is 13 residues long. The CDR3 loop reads CAMGTDLNYCYTF. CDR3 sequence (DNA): TGTGCCATGGGAACAGATCTTAACTATTGCTACACCTTT.

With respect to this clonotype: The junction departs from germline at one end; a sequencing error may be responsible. Here the CDR3 reads CASNQDFSGSSCEQYF. In DNA, the CDR3 is TGCGCCAGCAATCAAGATTTTAGCGGAAGCTCCTGCGAGCAGTACTTC. The genes are TRBV4-1 and TRBJ2-7; possible D gene TRBD2, 6 bases. Germline assignment: CDR1 MGHRA and CDR2 YSYEKL. The CDR3 has 16 residues.

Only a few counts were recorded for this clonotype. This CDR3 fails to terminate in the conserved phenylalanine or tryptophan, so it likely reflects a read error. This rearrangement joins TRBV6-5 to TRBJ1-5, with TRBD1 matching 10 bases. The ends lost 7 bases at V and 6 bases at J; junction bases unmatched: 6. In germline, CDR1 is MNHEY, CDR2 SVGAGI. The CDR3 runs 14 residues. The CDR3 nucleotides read TGTGCCAGCATTAGGACAGGGGGGGCTCAGCCCCAGCATTCT. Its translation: CASIRTGGAQPQHS.

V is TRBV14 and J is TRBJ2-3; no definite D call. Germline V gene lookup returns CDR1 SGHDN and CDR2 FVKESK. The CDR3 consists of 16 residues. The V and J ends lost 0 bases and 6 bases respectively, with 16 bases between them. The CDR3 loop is CASSQDLPVDGDTQYF. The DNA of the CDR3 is TGTGCCAGCAGCCAAGATCTGCCGGTAGACGGGGATACGCAGTATTTT.

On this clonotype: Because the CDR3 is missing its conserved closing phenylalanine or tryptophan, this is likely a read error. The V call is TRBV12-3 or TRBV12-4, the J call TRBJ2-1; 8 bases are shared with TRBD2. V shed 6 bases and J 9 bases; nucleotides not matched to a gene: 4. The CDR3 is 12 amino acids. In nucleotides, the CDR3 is TGTGCCAGCAGGGGACTAGAGGGTGAGCAGTTCCTC. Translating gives CASRGLEGEQFL.

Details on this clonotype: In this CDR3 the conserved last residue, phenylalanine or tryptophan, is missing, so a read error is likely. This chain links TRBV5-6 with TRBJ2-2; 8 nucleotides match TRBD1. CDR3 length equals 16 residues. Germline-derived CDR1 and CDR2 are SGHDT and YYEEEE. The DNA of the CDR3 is TGTGCGAGCAGCTTGGACAGGGTGTTGTTCACCGGGGAGCTGTTTTCT. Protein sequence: CASSLDRVLFTGELFS.

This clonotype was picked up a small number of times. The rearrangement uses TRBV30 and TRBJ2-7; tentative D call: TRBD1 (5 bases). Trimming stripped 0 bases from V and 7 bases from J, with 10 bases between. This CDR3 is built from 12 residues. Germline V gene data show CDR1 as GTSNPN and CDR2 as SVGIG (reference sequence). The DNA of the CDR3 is TGTGCCTGGAGTGTAGGGGCGGAAGAGCAGTACTTC. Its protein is CAWSVGAEEQYF.

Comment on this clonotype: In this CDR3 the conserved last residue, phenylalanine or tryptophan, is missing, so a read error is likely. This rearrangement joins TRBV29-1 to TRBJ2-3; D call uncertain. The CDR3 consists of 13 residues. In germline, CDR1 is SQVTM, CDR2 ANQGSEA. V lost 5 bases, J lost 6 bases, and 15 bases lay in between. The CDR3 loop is CSVTYSTQDTQYI. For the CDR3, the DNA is TGCAGCGTTACATACTCTACACAGGATACGCAGTATATT.

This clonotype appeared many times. The CDR3 region has the DNA TGTGCCATCAGTGGCTCTTCCGGGACTGGCGGGAGAGATACGCAGTATTTT. It specifies CAISGSSGTGGRDTQYF. The chain links TRBV10-3 to TRBJ2-3; TRBD2 matches 7 bases. The J segment lost 5 bases and the V segment lost 4 bases, leaving 15 bases of the junction unmatched. Germline-derived CDR1 and CDR2 are ENHRY and SYGVKD. The CDR3 sequence is 17 residues long.

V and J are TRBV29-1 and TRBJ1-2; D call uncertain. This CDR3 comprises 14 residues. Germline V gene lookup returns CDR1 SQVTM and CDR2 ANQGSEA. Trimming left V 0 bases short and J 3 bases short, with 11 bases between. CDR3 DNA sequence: TGCAGCGTTGAAGACATGGGGAACGACTATGGCTACACCTTC. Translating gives CSVEDMGNDYGYTF. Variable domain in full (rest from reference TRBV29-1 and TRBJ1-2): SAVISQKPSRDICQRGTSLTIQCQVDSQVTMMFWYRQQPGQSLTLIATANQGSEATYESGFVIDKFPISRPNLTFSTLTVSNMSPEDSSIYLCSVEDMGNDYGYTFGSGTRLTVV.

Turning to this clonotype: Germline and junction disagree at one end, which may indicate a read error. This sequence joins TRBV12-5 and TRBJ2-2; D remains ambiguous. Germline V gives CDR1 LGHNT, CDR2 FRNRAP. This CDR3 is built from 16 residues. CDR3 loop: CSSGPPGSSNNGELFF. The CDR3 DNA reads TGTTCTAGTGGTCCCCCGGGCAGCTCGAACAACGGGGAGCTGTTTTTT.

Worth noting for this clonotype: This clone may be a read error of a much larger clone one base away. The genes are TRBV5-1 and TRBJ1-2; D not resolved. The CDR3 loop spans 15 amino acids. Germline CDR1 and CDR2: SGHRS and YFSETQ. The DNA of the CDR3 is TGCGCCAGCAGCTTGGCGGCAGGTGCTAACTATGACTACACCTTC. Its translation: CASSLAAGANYDYTF.

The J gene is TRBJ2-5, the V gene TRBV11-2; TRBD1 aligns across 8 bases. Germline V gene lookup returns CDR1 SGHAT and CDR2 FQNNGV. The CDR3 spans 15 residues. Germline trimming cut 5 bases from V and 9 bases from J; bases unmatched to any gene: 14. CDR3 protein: CASSRRPGGEEAQYF. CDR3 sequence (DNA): TGTGCCAGCAGCCGAAGGCCAGGGGGCGAGGAGGCCCAGTACTTC.

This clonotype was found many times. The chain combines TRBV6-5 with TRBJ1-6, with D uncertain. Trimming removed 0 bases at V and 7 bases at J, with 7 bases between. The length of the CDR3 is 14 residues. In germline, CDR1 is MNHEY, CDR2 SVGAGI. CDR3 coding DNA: TGTGCCAGCAGTTACTCGAGGGTGAATTCACCCCTCCACTTT. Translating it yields CASSYSRVNSPLHF.

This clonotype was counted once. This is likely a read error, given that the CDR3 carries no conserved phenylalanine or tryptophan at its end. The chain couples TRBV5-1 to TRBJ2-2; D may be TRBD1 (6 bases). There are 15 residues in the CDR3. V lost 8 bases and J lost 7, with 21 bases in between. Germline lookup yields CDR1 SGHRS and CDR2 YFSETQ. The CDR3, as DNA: TGCGCCAGTAGCCGCGCAGGGGCTCACAGCGGGGAGCTGTTTCTT. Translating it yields CASSRAGAHSGELFL.

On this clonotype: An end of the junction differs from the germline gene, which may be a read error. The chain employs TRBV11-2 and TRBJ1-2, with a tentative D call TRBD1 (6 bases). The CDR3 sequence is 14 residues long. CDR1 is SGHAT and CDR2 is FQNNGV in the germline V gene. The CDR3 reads CAGRERDTTYGYTF. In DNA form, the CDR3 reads TGTGCCGGCAGAGAGAGGGACACCACATATGGTTACACCTTC. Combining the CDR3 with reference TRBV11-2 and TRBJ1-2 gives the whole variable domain EAGVAQSPRYKIIEKRQSVAFWCNPISGHATLYWYQQILGQGPKLLIQFQNNGVVDDSQLPKDRFSAERLKGVDSTLKIQPAKLEDSAVYLCAGRERDTTYGYTFGSGTRLTVV.

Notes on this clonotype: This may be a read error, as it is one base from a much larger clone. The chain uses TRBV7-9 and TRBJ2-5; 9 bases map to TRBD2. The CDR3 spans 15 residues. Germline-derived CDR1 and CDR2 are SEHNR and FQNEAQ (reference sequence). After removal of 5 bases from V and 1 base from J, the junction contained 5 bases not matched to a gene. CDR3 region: CASSLVTSGQETQYF. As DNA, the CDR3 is TGTGCCAGCAGCCTCGTGACTAGCGGCCAAGAGACCCAGTACTTC. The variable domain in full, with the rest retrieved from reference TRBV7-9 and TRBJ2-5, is DTGVSQNPRHKITKRGQNVTFRCDPISEHNRLYWYRQTLGQGPEFLTYFQNEAQLEKSRLLSDRFSAERPKGSFSTLEIQRTEQGDSAMYLCASSLVTSGQETQYFGPGTRLLVL.

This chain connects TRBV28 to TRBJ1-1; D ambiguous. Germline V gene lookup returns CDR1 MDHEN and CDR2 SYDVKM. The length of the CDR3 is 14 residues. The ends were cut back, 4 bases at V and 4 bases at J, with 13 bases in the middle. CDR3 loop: CASSYPTWATEAFF. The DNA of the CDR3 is TGTGCCAGCAGTTACCCGACATGGGCCACTGAAGCTTTCTTT.

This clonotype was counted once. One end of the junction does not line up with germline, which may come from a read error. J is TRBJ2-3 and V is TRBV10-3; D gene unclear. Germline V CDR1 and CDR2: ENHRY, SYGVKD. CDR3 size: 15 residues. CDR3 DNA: TGTGCCATCAGTGAGGCTACTTTTAGCACAGATACACAGTATTTT. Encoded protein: CAISEATFSTDTQYF.

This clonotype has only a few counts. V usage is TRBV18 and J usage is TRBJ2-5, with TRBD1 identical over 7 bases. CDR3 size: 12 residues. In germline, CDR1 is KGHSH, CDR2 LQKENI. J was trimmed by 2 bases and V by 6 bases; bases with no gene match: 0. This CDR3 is CASSGQQETQYF. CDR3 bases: TGTGCCAGCTCGGGACAGCAAGAGACCCAGTACTTC.

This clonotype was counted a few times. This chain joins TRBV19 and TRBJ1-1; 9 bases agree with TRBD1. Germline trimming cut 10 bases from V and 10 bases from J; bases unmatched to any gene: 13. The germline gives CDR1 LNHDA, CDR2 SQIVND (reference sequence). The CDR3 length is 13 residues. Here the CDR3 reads CATTGTGRFGAFF. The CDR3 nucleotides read TGTGCCACCACCGGGACAGGGAGATTTGGAGCTTTCTTT.

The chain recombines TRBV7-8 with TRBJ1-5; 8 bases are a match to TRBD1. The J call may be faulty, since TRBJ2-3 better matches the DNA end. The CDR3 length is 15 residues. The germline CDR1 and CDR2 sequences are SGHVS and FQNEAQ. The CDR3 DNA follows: TGTGCCAGCAGTTTGACAGGGGCCCGCAATCAGCCCCAGTATTTT. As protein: CASSLTGARNQPQYF.